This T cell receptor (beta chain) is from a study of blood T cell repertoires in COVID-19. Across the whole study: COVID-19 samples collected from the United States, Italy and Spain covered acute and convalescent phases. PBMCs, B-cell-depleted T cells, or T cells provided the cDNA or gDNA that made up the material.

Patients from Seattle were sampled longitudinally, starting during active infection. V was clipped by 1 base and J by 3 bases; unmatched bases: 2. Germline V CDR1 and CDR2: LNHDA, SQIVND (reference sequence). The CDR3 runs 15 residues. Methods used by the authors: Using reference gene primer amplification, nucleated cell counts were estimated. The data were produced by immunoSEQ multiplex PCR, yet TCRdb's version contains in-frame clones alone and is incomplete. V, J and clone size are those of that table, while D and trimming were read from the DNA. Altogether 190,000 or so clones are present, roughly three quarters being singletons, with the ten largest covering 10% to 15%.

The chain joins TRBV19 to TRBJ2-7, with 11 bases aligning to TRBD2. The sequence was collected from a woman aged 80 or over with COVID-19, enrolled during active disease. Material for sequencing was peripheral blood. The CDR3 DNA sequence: TGTGCCAGTAGTATAGCTAGCGGGGGGCGCTACGAGCAGTACTTC. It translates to CASSIASGGRYEQYF.